A single sample is the source of the 27 T cell receptor beta chains below, sequenced in a study of shared clonotypes between healthy human individuals. The repertoire was sequenced with immunoSEQ multiplex PCR; TCRdb's copy has only in-frame clones and lacks some. The repertoire includes roughly 640,000 clones, under 80% of them detected once, and 1.7% sits in the top ten. Sequencing input: memory CD4+ T cells sorted from blood. Stated subset: CD45RA-negative fraction. The receptors derive from a young woman in good health.

This rearrangement joins TRBV6-6 to TRBJ2-5, with 9 positions matching TRBD2. Germline CDR1 reads MNHNY; CDR2 reads SVGAGI (reference sequence). This CDR3 has 16 amino acids. With 5 bases clipped from V and 1 base from J, the junction kept 8 bases outside the gene matches. The CDR3 nucleotides are TGTGCCAGCAGTCACCCGGGACTAGCAGCCCAAGAGACCCAGTACTTC. Amino acid sequence: CASSHPGLAAQETQYF.

This rearrangement joins TRBV6-5 to TRBJ2-7, with D perhaps matching TRBD2 (6 bases). Germline V gene data show CDR1 as MNHEY and CDR2 as SVGAGI. The CDR3 length is 15 residues. V shed 2 bases and J shed 3 bases, with 14 bases lying between them. CDR3 nucleotide sequence: TGTGCCAGCAGTTACGGAGGGACGGGTGACTACGAGCAGTACTTC. Encoded protein: CASSYGGTGDYEQYF.

V gene TRBV25-1 combines with J gene TRBJ2-2; TRBD2 agrees at 7 bases. The CDR3 has 16 amino acids. The germline V gene encodes CDR1 MGHDK and CDR2 SYGVNS. V was pared by 3 bases and J by 0 bases, with 4 bases of the junction left unmatched. The CDR3 spells CASSDLAGANTGELFF. CDR3 bases: TGTGCCAGCAGTGATTTGGCGGGAGCGAACACCGGGGAGCTGTTTTTT. The full variable domain, with the rest looked up from reference TRBV25-1 and TRBJ2-2, is EADIYQTPRYLVIGTGKKITLECSQTMGHDKMYWYQQDPGMELHLIHYSYGVNSTEKGDLSSESTVSRIRTEHFPLTLESARPSHTSQYLCASSDLAGANTGELFFGEGSRLTVL.

The chain joins TRBV6-5 to TRBJ2-6; D uncertain. In germline, CDR1 is MNHEY, CDR2 SVGAGI. CDR3 length: 16 amino acids. The V gene lost 0 bases and the J gene lost 0 bases, with 6 bases spanning the gap. The CDR3 DNA sequence: TGTGCCAGCAGTTACTCTTCCCTCTCTGGGGCCAACGTCCTGACTTTC. It encodes CASSYSSLSGANVLTF.

This clone came up many times. Written as DNA, the CDR3 is TGTGCCAGCAGTCCCTCCTACGAGCAGTACTTC. It is translated as CASSPSYEQYF. This chain uses TRBV25-1 with TRBJ2-7; no definite D call. This CDR3 comprises 11 residues. CDR1 and CDR2 (germline): MGHDK, SYGVNS. Trimming stripped 5 bases from V and 0 bases from J, with 2 bases between.

Remarks on this clone: Other DNA sequences of this sample code for an identical CDR3. J is TRBJ1-1 and V is TRBV7-2, with D unresolved. Germline V gene lookup returns CDR1 SGHTA and CDR2 FQGNSA. The V gene lost 1 base and the J gene lost 1 base, with 10 bases spanning the gap. This CDR3 region has 15 residues. The chain's CDR3 is CASSLDRAGNTEAFF. As DNA, the CDR3 is TGTGCCAGCAGCTTAGATAGGGCAGGGAACACTGAAGCTTTCTTT.

In this sample, this clone turned up a few times. The genes are TRBV27 and TRBJ2-7, with D maybe TRBD1 (6 bases). The germline V gene encodes CDR1 MNHEY and CDR2 SMNVEV (reference sequence). This CDR3 region has 15 residues. Trimming pared 5 bases from V and 1 base from J, leaving 15 bases between. The CDR3 region is CASSRNRVPSYEQYF. CDR3 nucleotides: TGTGCCAGCAGTCGCAACAGGGTCCCTTCCTACGAGCAGTACTTC.

The chain carries TRBV5-6 and TRBJ1-2; D unresolved. The germline CDR1 and CDR2 sequences are SGHDT and YYEEEE. This CDR3 has 17 amino acids. V was clipped by 4 bases and J by 2 bases, with 21 bases between them. Here the CDR3 reads CASSRIFPQRTNYGYTF. CDR3 DNA sequence: TGTGCCAGCAGCCGTATATTCCCTCAGAGGACCAACTATGGCTACACCTTC.

This clone was seen only a few times. V gene TRBV15 combines with J gene TRBJ2-3; D possibly uses TRBD1 or TRBD2 (6 bases each). Looked up from germline, CDR1 is LNHNV and CDR2 is YYDKDF (reference sequence). The CDR3 is 13 residues long. V gave up 0 bases and J gave up 14 bases, with 15 bases separating them. CDR3 coding DNA: TGTGCCACCAGCAGAGACCTTCTTCCGGGGGCGTATTTT. Translation: CATSRDLLPGAYF. Full variable domain (rest looked up from reference TRBV15 and TRBJ2-3): DAMVIQNPRYQVTQFGKPVTLSCSQTLNHNVMYWYQQKSSQAPKLLFHYYDKDFNNEADTPDNFQSRRPNTSFCFLDIRSPGLGDTAMYLCATSRDLLPGAYFGPGTRLTVL.

The genes are TRBV7-2 and TRBJ2-3, with 8 bases identical to TRBD2. Germline loops: CDR1 SGHTA, CDR2 FQGNSA. The ends lost 5 bases at V and 2 bases at J; junction bases unmatched: 6. The CDR3 sequence is 15 residues long. The CDR3, as DNA: TGTGCCAGCAGCCCGCGGACTAGCCCCACAGATACGCAGTATTTT. Translation: CASSPRTSPTDTQYF.

This clone was found a few times. The V call is TRBV23-1, the J call TRBJ2-3, with TRBD1 matching over 9 bases. TRBV23-1 is given ORF status, its function remaining uncertain. The CDR3 runs 18 residues. After removal of 4 bases from V and 5 bases from J, the junction contained 16 bases not matched to a gene. CDR3 amino acids: CASSRTQQQGQGLDTQYF. In DNA, the CDR3 is TGCGCCAGCAGTCGCACACAACAACAGGGACAGGGTTTAGATACGCAGTATTTT.

The rearrangement uses TRBV4-2 and TRBJ1-5; 11 positions match TRBD1. Germline V CDR1 and CDR2: LGHNA, YNFKEQ. Losses at the gene ends were 1 base for V and 8 bases for J; bases not matched to a gene: 10. The CDR3 is made up of 17 amino acids. In DNA form, the CDR3 reads TGTGCCAGCAGCCAAGTGACTAGGGACAGGGGGGGTGAGCCCCAGCATTTT. Protein sequence: CASSQVTRDRGGEPQHF.

The chain carries TRBV6-6 and TRBJ2-6, with a weak D call TRBD2 (5 bases). The CDR3 contains 15 residues. CDR1 and CDR2 (germline): MNHNY, SVGAGI (reference sequence). The germline V and J ends were trimmed by 8 bases and 4 bases, with 15 bases remaining between them. CDR3 in amino acids: CASFLGGSGANVLTF. The CDR3 DNA sequence: TGTGCCAGCTTCTTAGGAGGTTCGGGGGCCAACGTCCTGACTTTC.

The chain is built from TRBV10-3 and TRBJ1-1; 8 nucleotides agree with TRBD1. V shed 2 bases, J shed 0 bases, and the junction held 2 bases outside the gene matches. This CDR3 has 15 residues. Per the germline V gene, CDR1 is ENHRY and CDR2 is SYGVKD. CDR3 nucleotide sequence: TGTGCCATCAGTGAGGGCAGGGGGCTGAACACTGAAGCTTTCTTT. This encodes CAISEGRGLNTEAFF.

This chain connects TRBV15 to TRBJ2-1; D unresolved. CDR3 length: 17 amino acids. Germline V gives CDR1 LNHNV, CDR2 YYDKDF (reference sequence). V was cut by 1 base and J by 8 bases, with 21 bases left in between. DNA for the CDR3: TGTGCCACCAGCAGAGCTACAAGGTCCTCATCCCTGCATGAGCAGTTCTTC. It yields the protein CATSRATRSSSLHEQFF.

The table lists this clone with a count of one. The rearrangement joins TRBV28 to TRBJ1-4; tentatively, D is TRBD1 (6 bases). V was shortened by 3 bases and J by 5 bases, with 13 bases between the two germline ends. The germline V gene has CDR1 MDHEN and CDR2 SYDVKM. The CDR3 covers 15 residues. DNA of the CDR3: TGTGCCAGCAGTTTGTCCACAGGGTGGAATGAAAAACTGTTTTTT. Protein product: CASSLSTGWNEKLFF.

The chain carries TRBV11-2 and TRBJ1-1; a possible D gene is TRBD1 (5 bases). This CDR3 spans 15 amino acids. Germline CDR1 SGHAT, CDR2 FQNNGV. Trimming took 6 bases from V and 4 from J, leaving 18 bases between them. CDR3 sequence (DNA): TGTGCCAGCAGGCGCACCGGGACGTCGACCACTGAAGCTTTCTTT. Translating it yields CASRRTGTSTTEAFF.

The rearrangement links TRBV5-4 to TRBJ2-3, with TRBD1 matching over 9 bases. V dropped 4 bases and J dropped 0; count of bases not matched to a gene: 6. CDR1 and CDR2 (germline): SGHNT, YYREEE (reference sequence). The CDR3 spans 16 residues. This chain's CDR3 is CASSPGTGFSTDTQYF. In nucleotides, the CDR3 is TGTGCCAGCAGCCCTGGGACAGGGTTTAGCACAGATACGCAGTATTTT.

The chain is built from TRBV4-1 and TRBJ2-3, with D perhaps matching TRBD2 (6 bases). The V gene lost 8 bases and the J gene lost 5 bases, with 20 bases spanning the gap. Looked up from germline, CDR1 is MGHRA and CDR2 is YSYEKL. This CDR3 is built from 15 residues. In DNA form, the CDR3 reads TGCGCCAGCGGTACTAGCAATCATGCTCAAGATACGCAGTATTTT. It translates to CASGTSNHAQDTQYF.

This clone was observed a few times. The same CDR3 also results from other DNA sequences found in this sample. The chain couples TRBV30 to TRBJ1-5, with D hard to call. CDR1 and CDR2 from the germline V gene are GTSNPN and SVGIG (reference sequence). Trimming took 0 bases from V and 3 from J, leaving 6 bases between them. The CDR3 covers 13 residues. The CDR3 region is CAWSVSLNQPQHF. The CDR3 DNA sequence: TGTGCCTGGAGTGTGTCTCTCAATCAGCCCCAGCATTTT.

This clone has more than one count but fewer than ten. The chain recombines TRBV10-3 with TRBJ2-7; 10 nucleotides align to TRBD2. With V trimmed by 10 bases and J by 5 bases, 11 bases remained unmatched. The germline gives CDR1 ENHRY, CDR2 SYGVKD. The CDR3 runs to 14 residues. In DNA, the CDR3 is TGTGCCACCACGCCGACTAGCGGGTACGACGAGCAGTACTTC. This sequence encodes CATTPTSGYDEQYF.

The chain employs TRBV28 and TRBJ1-3; TRBD1 matches 7 bases. This CDR3 is built from 17 residues. Germline V gene data show CDR1 as MDHEN and CDR2 as SYDVKM. V lost 5 bases, J lost 0 bases, and 10 bases stayed unmatched. CDR3 nucleotide sequence: TGTGCCAGCAGTAGAATGGGACAGCCCTACTCTGGAAACACCATATATTTT. Residues: CASSRMGQPYSGNTIYF.

J is TRBJ2-1 and V is TRBV29-1, with 7 bases that match TRBD2. Per the germline V gene, CDR1 is SQVTM and CDR2 is ANQGSEA. The CDR3 is 13 residues long. J gave up 7 bases and V 7 bases, and 10 bases lay outside the gene matches. This CDR3 reads CSAGRDYGNEQFF. The CDR3 region has the DNA TGCAGCGCCGGACGGGACTACGGTAATGAGCAGTTCTTC.

V and J are TRBV28 and TRBJ2-7; 7 bases fit TRBD1. The CDR3 length is 14 residues. V lost 3 bases and J lost 3; bases outside the gene matches: 5. Germline V gene sequence: CDR1 MDHEN, CDR2 SYDVKM. CDR3 nucleotide sequence: TGTGCCAGCAGTTTGACAGGGCACCGCTACGAGCAGTACTTC. This translates into CASSLTGHRYEQYF.

The chain joins TRBV11-2 to TRBJ1-1; D perhaps matches TRBD1 (6 bases). CDR3 length: 12 amino acids. The germline V gene encodes CDR1 SGHAT and CDR2 FQNNGV. Trimming shortened V by 1 base and J by 10 bases, and 10 bases separated the two germline ends. The DNA for the CDR3 is TGTGCCAGCAGCTTAGTAGGGGGGAGAGCTTTCTTT. As protein: CASSLVGGRAFF. Full variable domain (rest looked up from reference TRBV11-2 and TRBJ1-1): EAGVAQSPRYKIIEKRQSVAFWCNPISGHATLYWYQQILGQGPKLLIQFQNNGVVDDSQLPKDRFSAERLKGVDSTLKIQPAKLEDSAVYLCASSLVGGRAFFGQGTRLTVV.

The chain has TRBV15 and TRBJ2-1, with TRBD2 matching 7 bases. The V and J ends lost 1 base and 10 bases, in that order; junction bases with no gene match: 10. This CDR3 contains 15 residues. Germline V gene lookup returns CDR1 LNHNV and CDR2 YYDKDF (reference sequence). Here the CDR3 reads CATSRVGGGPPEQFF. CDR3 nucleotide sequence: TGTGCCACCAGCAGAGTGGGGGGAGGGCCTCCCGAGCAGTTCTTC.

The gene calls are TRBV5-1 and TRBJ1-1; TRBD1 matches at 8 bases. CDR3 length: 15 amino acids. CDR1 and CDR2 from the germline V gene are SGHRS and YFSETQ. Losses at the gene ends were 4 bases for V and 4 bases for J; bases not matched to a gene: 9. CDR3 sequence: CASSRWTGRSTEAFF. As DNA, the CDR3 is TGCGCCAGCAGCCGATGGACAGGGCGCAGCACTGAAGCTTTCTTT. Using reference TRBV5-1 and TRBJ1-1 for the parts outside the CDR3, the full variable domain is KAGVTQTPRYLIKTRGQQVTLSCSPISGHRSVSWYQQTPGQGLQFLFEYFSETQRNKGNFPGRFSGRQFSNSRSEMNVSTLELGDSALYLCASSRWTGRSTEAFFGQGTRLTVV.